These 32 T cell receptor beta chains were all obtained from the same sample, sequenced in a study of cytomegalovirus exposure and HLA in healthy donors. PCR involved 60 Vbeta and 13 Jbeta primers. Data came from immunoSEQ multiplex PCR; TCRdb stores just in-frame clones and leaves some out. The sample has 70,000 or so clones; 74% are singletons. Specimen: PBMCs. The receptors here all came from a woman aged 55-69 years in good health and CMV-seropositive.

The chain combines TRBV10-3 with TRBJ2-3; 11 bases line up with TRBD2. Germline loops: CDR1 ENHRY, CDR2 SYGVKD. V lost 5 bases to trimming and J lost 3 bases; unmatched junction nucleotides: 4. The CDR3 is 15 amino acids. CDR3 sequence (DNA): TGTGCCATCAGTAAGACTAGCGGGGTAACAGATACGCAGTATTTT. This translates into CAISKTSGVTDTQYF.

The genes are TRBV9 and TRBJ2-1; TRBD2 aligns across 9 bases. V lost 0 bases to trimming and J lost 6 bases; unmatched junction nucleotides: 10. The CDR3 runs to 17 residues. In germline, CDR1 is SGDLS, CDR2 YYNGEE. CDR3 sequence reads: CASSVASGGRASNEQFF. The CDR3 nucleotides are TGTGCCAGCAGCGTAGCCAGCGGCGGGAGGGCCAGCAATGAGCAGTTCTTC.

This chain's CDR3 is CASRRQGRSETQYF. The CDR3 DNA reads as TGTGCCAGTAGAAGACAGGGACGATCGGAGACCCAGTACTTC. This chain joins TRBV19 and TRBJ2-5; 7 nucleotides align to TRBD1. This CDR3 is 14 amino acids long. Trimming cost V 6 bases and J 5 bases; bases outside gene matches: 9. The germline V gene encodes CDR1 LNHDA and CDR2 SQIVND (reference sequence).

The V and J genes are TRBV19 and TRBJ2-3; 10 bases fit TRBD1. CDR1 is LNHDA, CDR2 SQIVND, per germline (reference sequence). The junction had 6 bases not matched to a gene; V was cut back by 5 bases and J by 4 bases. The CDR3 has 15 amino acids. The CDR3 bases are TGTGCCAGTAGTGAATCCGGGACAGGGGCAGATACGCAGTATTTT. Translation: CASSESGTGADTQYF.

The gene calls are TRBV6-1 and TRBJ1-5; 12 bases agree with TRBD1. The CDR3 runs to 14 residues. The germline CDR1 and CDR2 sequences are MNHNS and SASEGT. With 10 bases clipped from V and 6 bases from J, the junction kept 7 bases outside the gene matches. Here the CDR3 DNA reads TGTGCCACCAGGGACAGGGGGCGAATTCAGCCCCAGCATTTT. Residues: CATRDRGRIQPQHF.

This clone was recorded a few times. No conserved phenylalanine or tryptophan is present at the end of the CDR3, so a read error is the likely explanation. Because the CDR3's place on the DNA is in doubt, the DNA is left out and the CDR3 is given as listed by TCRdb. This chain connects TRBV5-4 to TRBJ1-1; TRBD1 is taken as the D call from the table, unchecked against the DNA. From its first to its last residue, the CDR3 has 17 amino acids. From germline, CDR1 is SGHNT and CDR2 YYREEE (reference sequence). The CDR3 loop is CASSITLTGTGRVEALV.

This clone was seen a single time. The gene calls are TRBV25-1 and TRBJ2-7, with a weak D call TRBD1 (7 bases). The CDR3 has 17 residues. Trimming pared 5 bases from V and 3 bases from J, leaving 23 bases between. Germline CDR1 is MGHDK and CDR2 is SYGVNS. The CDR3 here is CASSRQEGRGAGYEQYF. CDR3 sequence (DNA): TGTGCCAGCAGTCGCCAAGAGGGCAGGGGGGCCGGCTACGAGCAGTACTTC.

The gene calls are TRBV5-1 and TRBJ1-2; 8 bases are shared with TRBD1. Looked up from germline, CDR1 is SGHRS and CDR2 is YFSETQ. This CDR3 is 15 amino acids long. Trimming cost V 0 bases and J 7 bases; bases outside gene matches: 8. The CDR3 DNA reads TGCGCCAGCAGCTTGGGGCAGGGAGGGACAGGTGGCTACACCTTC. Its translation: CASSLGQGGTGGYTF.

The chain joins TRBV18 to TRBJ1-1; D gene ambiguous. Per the germline V gene, CDR1 is KGHSH and CDR2 is LQKENI. With 4 bases removed from V and 7 bases from J, the gap between germline ends came to 10 bases. CDR3 length: 12 residues. The DNA for the CDR3 is TGTGCCAGCTCACTCCAGAGGAATGAAGCTTTCTTT. Protein: CASSLQRNEAFF.

The rearrangement uses TRBV4-1 and TRBJ1-2; TRBD1 is a possible D gene (5 bases). The CDR3 length is 14 residues. V lost 6 bases and J 7 bases, leaving 18 bases between the germline ends. Germline CDR1 reads MGHRA; CDR2 reads YSYEKL. In DNA form, the CDR3 reads TGCGCCAGCAGACTCCCTGGGGGGTCCGGTGGCTACACCTTC. Amino acids: CASRLPGGSGGYTF.

The chain couples TRBV6-1 to TRBJ1-4, with a weak D call TRBD1 (5 bases). The CDR3 covers 17 residues. From germline, CDR1 is MNHNS and CDR2 SASEGT. V was clipped by 2 bases and J by 6 bases, with 19 bases between them. In nucleotides, the CDR3 is TGTGCCAGCAGTGAACGGGGGGAAGCTTTGGGAGATGAAAAACTGTTTTTT. Residues: CASSERGEALGDEKLFF.

The rearrangement uses TRBV9 and TRBJ2-5, with 7 bases lining up with TRBD2. Trimming took 3 bases from V and 6 from J; bases not matched to a gene: 8. The length of the CDR3 is 14 residues. The germline V gene has CDR1 SGDLS and CDR2 YYNGEE. The DNA for the CDR3 is TGTGCCAGCAGCGAGACTAGCCAGGCTCAGACCCAGTACTTC. Translating it yields CASSETSQAQTQYF.

V usage is TRBV5-6 and J usage is TRBJ2-4; 7 nucleotides agree with TRBD2. This CDR3 is 15 amino acids long. Per the germline V gene, CDR1 is SGHDT and CDR2 is YYEEEE. V shed 1 base and J 8 bases; nucleotides not matched to a gene: 9. CDR3 DNA sequence: TGTGCCAGCAGCTTGATGACTAGCTCCGGGGACATTCAGTACTTC. Encoded protein: CASSLMTSSGDIQYF.

A note on this clone: The junction shows a germline mismatch at one end, possibly a read error. This same CDR3 is encoded by further DNA sequences in the sample. The DNA of the CDR3 is TGTGCCTGCGGGGCGCCTAATTCTCCCCTCCACTTT. Its protein product is CACGAPNSPLHF. The chain has TRBV9 and TRBJ1-6; tentatively, D is TRBD1 (5 bases). The CDR3 is 12 amino acids. Germline CDR1 is SGDLS and CDR2 is YYNGEE. The complete variable domain, with remaining parts taken from reference TRBV9 and TRBJ1-6, reads DSGVTQTPKHLITATGQRVTLRCSPRSGDLSVYWYQQSLDQGLQFLIQYYNGEERAKGNILERFSAQQFPDLHSELNLSSLELGDSALYFCACGAPNSPLHFGNGTRLTVT.

The chain uses TRBV20-1 and TRBJ1-2, with D uncertain. Germline lookup yields CDR1 DFQATT and CDR2 SNEGSKA (reference sequence). Trimming left V 8 bases short and J 2 bases short, with 6 bases between. The CDR3 runs 10 residues. This chain's CDR3 is CSPFNYGYTF. CDR3 nucleotides: TGCAGTCCCTTCAACTATGGCTACACCTTC.

The chain links TRBV6-5 to TRBJ1-3; maybe TRBD1 (6 bases). The CDR3 runs to 15 residues. Looked up from germline, CDR1 is MNHEY and CDR2 is SVGAGI. Trimming removed 7 bases at V and 0 bases at J, with 13 bases between. CDR3 DNA: TGTGCCAGCACCTCGGGACACTTCTCTGGAAACACCATATATTTT. It codes for CASTSGHFSGNTIYF.

This chain joins TRBV5-1 and TRBJ1-2; 12 bases fit TRBD1. The CDR3 is 14 amino acids. J lost 8 bases, V lost 5 bases, and 7 bases had no gene match. Per germline, CDR1 SGHRS and CDR2 YFSETQ. The CDR3 here is CASSSTGTGGGYTF. DNA of the CDR3: TGCGCCAGCAGTTCAACCGGGACAGGGGGCGGCTACACCTTC.

The rearrangement joins TRBV5-1 to TRBJ1-2, with unresolved D. Trimming pared 0 bases from V and 9 bases from J, leaving 15 bases between. Germline V gene sequence: CDR1 SGHRS, CDR2 YFSETQ. The CDR3 has 14 residues. The chain's CDR3 is CASSLALEGSRYTF. In DNA form, the CDR3 reads TGCGCCAGCAGCTTGGCCCTCGAAGGGAGTCGCTACACCTTC.

This chain connects TRBV19 to TRBJ2-1; 7 nucleotides match TRBD2. J was trimmed by 7 bases and V by 1 base; bases with no gene match: 7. CDR1 is LNHDA, CDR2 SQIVND, per germline (reference sequence). The CDR3 loop spans 15 amino acids. The CDR3 coding sequence is TGTGCCAGTAGTATAGCCGGGGGGACGACTAATGAGCAGTTCTTC. Protein sequence: CASSIAGGTTNEQFF.

This chain connects TRBV7-9 to TRBJ2-7; 7 nucleotides align to TRBD1. This CDR3 has 12 amino acids. After removal of 1 base from V and 9 bases from J, the junction contained 3 bases not matched to a gene. Germline values: CDR1 SEHNR, CDR2 FQNEAQ (reference sequence). CDR3 protein: CASSLETGAQYF. CDR3 sequence (DNA): TGTGCCAGCAGCTTAGAAACAGGGGCGCAGTACTTC. The entire variable domain, with the rest obtained from reference TRBV7-9 and TRBJ2-7, is as follows: DTGVSQNPRHKITKRGQNVTFRCDPISEHNRLYWYRQTLGQGPEFLTYFQNEAQLEKSRLLSDRFSAERPKGSFSTLEIQRTEQGDSAMYLCASSLETGAQYFGPGTRLTVT.

The V call is TRBV30, the J call TRBJ2-7; no firm D call. Germline CDR1 and CDR2: GTSNPN and SVGIG (reference sequence). There are 11 residues in the CDR3. V shed 0 bases and J shed 9 bases, with 9 bases lying between them. Here the CDR3 DNA reads TGTGCCTGGAGTGTACAATCCCGGCAGTACTTC. It specifies CAWSVQSRQYF. The whole variable domain, remainder taken from reference TRBV30 and TRBJ2-7, is SQTIHQWPATLVQPVGSPLSLECTVEGTSNPNLYWYRQAAGRGLQLLFYSVGIGQISSEVPQNLSASRPQDRQFILSSKKLLLSDSGFYLCAWSVQSRQYFGPGTRLTVT.

V usage is TRBV6-1 and J usage is TRBJ1-5, with 8 bases identical to TRBD1. The germline gives CDR1 MNHNS, CDR2 SASEGT. The CDR3 runs to 15 residues. V shed 4 bases, J shed 6 bases, and the junction held 8 bases outside the gene matches. In DNA, the CDR3 is TGTGCCAGCAGTGCTACAGGGGGTCAGGGTCAGCCCCAGCATTTT. Amino acid sequence: CASSATGGQGQPQHF.

The chain is built from TRBV5-1 and TRBJ2-5; 7 bases are shared with TRBD2. Judging by the DNA end, TRBJ2-7 fits better; the J call may be wrong. Germline V CDR1 and CDR2: SGHRS, YFSETQ. CDR3 length: 16 amino acids. The CDR3 nucleotides are TGCGCCAGCAGCCCCGATTGGGCAGGGAGGGCGGACGAGCAGTACTTC. Protein product: CASSPDWAGRADEQYF.

The rearrangement uses TRBV6-5 and TRBJ1-6; D unresolved. Germline V gives CDR1 MNHEY, CDR2 SVGAGI. The ends were cut back, 2 bases at V and 3 bases at J, with 11 bases in the middle. The CDR3 runs to 16 residues. CDR3 nucleotides: TGTGCCAGCAGTTACGCACTGACAAACTATAATTCACCCCTCCACTTT. This sequence encodes CASSYALTNYNSPLHF.

The CDR3 nucleotides are TGTGCCAGCAGTCTTCTGGACAGGCCTTATGGCTACACCTTC. Its translation is CASSLLDRPYGYTF. The J gene is TRBJ1-2, the V gene TRBV5-4; 7 nucleotides agree with TRBD1. This CDR3 has 14 residues. After removal of 5 bases from V and 5 bases from J, the junction contained 9 bases not matched to a gene. Germline-derived CDR1 and CDR2 are SGHNT and YYREEE (reference sequence).

V and J are TRBV11-1 and TRBJ2-1; D not resolved. V lost 2 bases to trimming and J lost 4 bases, with 12 bases between them. CDR3 length equals 15 residues. Germline V gene sequence: CDR1 SGHAT, CDR2 FQDESV (reference sequence). The CDR3, as DNA: TGTGCCAGCAGCTTAATCGCTACTACTTACAATGAGCAGTTCTTC. The encoded protein is CASSLIATTYNEQFF. The whole variable domain, filled in from reference TRBV11-1 and TRBJ2-1, reads EAEVAQSPRYKITEKSQAVAFWCDPISGHATLYWYRQILGQGPELLVQFQDESVVDDSQLPKDRFSAERLKGVDSTLKIQPAELGDSAMYLCASSLIATTYNEQFFGPGTRLTVL.

The rearrangement links TRBV11-2 to TRBJ2-1; 8 bases agree with TRBD2. The CDR3 loop spans 19 amino acids. Unmatched junction bases numbered 10, after V lost 0 bases and J lost 0 bases. Germline assignment: CDR1 SGHAT and CDR2 FQNNGV. The CDR3 is CASSLEGGGGYRSYNEQFF. CDR3 sequence (DNA): TGTGCCAGCAGCTTAGAAGGCGGCGGGGGGTACCGCTCCTACAATGAGCAGTTCTTC.

This clone was observed a few times. This chain joins TRBV11-2 and TRBJ1-2; TRBD1 might be the D (5 bases). Germline assignment: CDR1 SGHAT and CDR2 FQNNGV. V was cut by 5 bases and J by 4 bases, with 14 bases left in between. The length of the CDR3 is 14 residues. The CDR3: CASSLQPGPYGYTF. DNA for the CDR3: TGTGCCAGCAGCCTGCAGCCAGGGCCCTATGGCTACACCTTC.

This chain connects TRBV9 to TRBJ1-2, with TRBD1 as a possible D gene (6 bases). The germline gives CDR1 SGDLS, CDR2 YYNGEE. V lost 4 bases and J 0 bases, leaving 25 bases between the germline ends. The CDR3 extends over 19 amino acids. CDR3: CASSSEDRFLKSANYGYTF. CDR3 bases: TGTGCCAGCAGCTCCGAAGACAGGTTCTTAAAAAGCGCTAACTATGGCTACACCTTC. Supplemented by reference TRBV9 and TRBJ1-2, the full variable domain reads DSGVTQTPKHLITATGQRVTLRCSPRSGDLSVYWYQQSLDQGLQFLIQYYNGEERAKGNILERFSAQQFPDLHSELNLSSLELGDSALYFCASSSEDRFLKSANYGYTFGSGTRLTVV.

The gene calls are TRBV9 and TRBJ1-3; D may be TRBD1 (6 bases). The CDR3 is 16 residues long. CDR1 is SGDLS and CDR2 is YYNGEE in the germline V gene. Trimming took off 1 base at V and 4 bases at J, with 15 bases between the two ends. CDR3 amino acids: CASSVRVRGAGNTIYF. The CDR3 DNA follows: TGTGCCAGCAGCGTAAGGGTCAGGGGAGCCGGAAACACCATATATTTT.

The chain couples TRBV10-3 to TRBJ1-1; D may be TRBD1 (6 bases). Germline V CDR1 and CDR2: ENHRY, SYGVKD. Trimming shortened V by 0 bases and J by 5 bases, and 10 bases separated the two germline ends. The CDR3 length is 14 residues. The CDR3 bases are TGTGCCATCAGTGAGTCAGGAACAGGGACTGAAGCTTTCTTT. This sequence encodes CAISESGTGTEAFF.

This sequence joins TRBV28 and TRBJ1-2; 8 bases are a match to TRBD1. With 5 bases clipped from V and 8 bases from J, the junction kept 13 bases outside the gene matches. The CDR3 length is 15 residues. Germline lookup yields CDR1 MDHEN and CDR2 SYDVKM. CDR3 sequence (DNA): TGTGCCAGCAGTATAACCTCAGGGGGCTCGAGGGGCTACACCTTC. It yields the protein CASSITSGGSRGYTF.